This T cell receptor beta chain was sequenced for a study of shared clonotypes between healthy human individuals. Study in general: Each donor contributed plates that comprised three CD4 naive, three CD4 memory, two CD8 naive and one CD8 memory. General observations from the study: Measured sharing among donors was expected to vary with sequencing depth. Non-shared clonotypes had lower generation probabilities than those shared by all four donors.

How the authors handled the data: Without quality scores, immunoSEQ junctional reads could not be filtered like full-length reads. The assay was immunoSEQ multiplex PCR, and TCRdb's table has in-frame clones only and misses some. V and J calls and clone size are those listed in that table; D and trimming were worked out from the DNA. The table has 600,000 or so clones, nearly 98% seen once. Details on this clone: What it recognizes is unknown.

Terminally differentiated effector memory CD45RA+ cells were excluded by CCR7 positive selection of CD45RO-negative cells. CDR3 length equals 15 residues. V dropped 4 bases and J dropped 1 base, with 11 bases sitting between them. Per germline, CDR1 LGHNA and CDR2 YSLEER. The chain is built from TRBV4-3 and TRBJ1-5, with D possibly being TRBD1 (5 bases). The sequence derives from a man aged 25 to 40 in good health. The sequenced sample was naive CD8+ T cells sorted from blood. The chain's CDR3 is CASSPYRTSNQPQHF. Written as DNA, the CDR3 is TGCGCCAGCAGCCCTTATAGGACAAGCAATCAGCCCCAGCATTTT.